This T cell receptor beta chain was captured by sequencing in a study of T cells in Graves' hyperthyroidism and ophthalmopathy. Study-level information: Peripheral blood samples were taken at initial diagnosis, prior to any treatment.

This clonotype was seen many times. The V gene lost 1 base and the J gene lost 5 bases, with 9 bases spanning the gap. Germline lookup yields CDR1 MDHEN and CDR2 SYDVKM. The CDR3 contains 14 residues. Diagnosis relied on clinical symptoms, serum thyroxine and TRAb, thyroid ultrasound and orbital computed tomography. TCR beta CDR3 sequences were amplified from RNA transcripts. Using the HTBI primer set, a first-round RT-PCR was run on the TCR CDR3. TCRdb analysed the multiplex PCR reads with MiXCR anew, one entry per CDR3 protein. Here the sample spans 620,000 or so distinct CDR3 sequences, about 14% being singletons.

This sequence joins TRBV28 and TRBJ2-1; D ambiguous. The sequencing sample was made of blood. This sequence was found in a woman aged 50 to 60 with Graves' ophthalmopathy. CDR3 sequence: CASSLFAKHNEQFF. In DNA form, the CDR3 reads TGTGCCAGCAGTTTATTCGCTAAACACAATGAGCAGTTCTTC.